This passage covers 28 T cell receptor beta chains from one sample sequenced in a study of T cells in Graves' hyperthyroidism and ophthalmopathy. Using RNA transcripts as the source, TCR beta CDR3 regions were amplified. The TCR CDR3 was amplified in a first-round RT-PCR using the HTBI primer set. A single record per CDR3 protein comes from TCRdb applying MiXCR to the multiplex PCR reads. The repertoire consists of more than 500,000 distinct CDR3 sequences, with roughly 15% occurring once and the leading ten covering around 28%. Sequenced input: blood. The source is a woman in her thirties with Graves' ophthalmopathy.

The chain has TRBV20-1 and TRBJ2-1; D is possibly TRBD2 (5 bases). This CDR3 spans 13 amino acids. Per germline, CDR1 DFQATT and CDR2 SNEGSKA (reference sequence). Deletions cut 5 bases from V and 8 bases from J, with 16 bases between. CDR3 nucleotide sequence: TGCAGTGCTCCCATGGCTAGCAACGATGAGCAGTTCTTC. This gives the protein CSAPMASNDEQFF.

In this sample, this clonotype turned up many times. CDR3 amino acids: CASMGSGTALTLAKNIQYF. The CDR3 coding sequence is TGTGCCAGCATGGGGTCCGGGACAGCCCTGACTCTAGCCAAAAACATTCAGTACTTC. The V and J genes are TRBV2 and TRBJ2-4; 7 nucleotides align to TRBD1. Germline lookup yields CDR1 SNHLY and CDR2 FYNNEI. J was trimmed by 0 bases and V by 7 bases; bases with no gene match: 18. The CDR3 totals 19 residues. The full variable domain, its missing parts supplied by reference TRBV2 and TRBJ2-4, is EPEVTQTPSHQVTQMGQEVILRCVPISNHLYFYWYRQILGQKVEFLVSFYNNEISEKSEIFDDQFSVERPDGSNFTLKIRSTKLEDSAMYFCASMGSGTALTLAKNIQYFGAGTRLSVL.

This clonotype was recorded at least ten times. The chain carries TRBV5-1 and TRBJ2-1; 7 bases align to TRBD2. V shed 2 bases and J 5 bases; nucleotides not matched to a gene: 7. The CDR3 contains 15 residues. Germline CDR1 reads SGHRS; CDR2 reads YFSETQ. The CDR3 DNA is TGCGCCAGCAGCTTATATACTAGCGCCAACAATGAGCAGTTCTTC. Amino acid sequence: CASSLYTSANNEQFF.

This clonotype was seen only once. The chain uses TRBV29-1 and TRBJ2-1; 9 bases are shared with TRBD2. The trim removed 3 bases at V and 6 bases at J, leaving 6 bases unmatched. The CDR3 is 14 amino acids. CDR1 and CDR2 from the germline V gene are SQVTM and ANQGSEA. The CDR3 DNA sequence: TGCAGCGTTGATAGCGGGAGAAGCCTCAATGAGCAGTTCTTC. Its protein product is CSVDSGRSLNEQFF.

This clonotype was observed a handful of times. The chain uses TRBV27 and TRBJ2-2, with D hard to call. Between the trimmed V and J ends, which lost 3 bases and 4 bases, there was a span of 15 bases. This CDR3 is built from 16 residues. Germline V CDR1 and CDR2: MNHEY, SMNVEV (reference sequence). Here the CDR3 reads CASSFRAPPSTGELFF. For the CDR3, the DNA is TGTGCCAGCAGTTTCCGGGCCCCCCCGAGCACCGGGGAGCTGTTTTTT.

The chain combines TRBV27 with TRBJ2-7; D might be TRBD1 or TRBD2, each matching 5 bases. The length of the CDR3 is 15 residues. The V end lost 1 base, the J end lost 8 bases, and 18 bases lay between the germline ends. CDR1 MNHEY and CDR2 SMNVEV come from the germline V gene (reference sequence). CDR3 bases: TGTGCCAGCAGTTTATTCAGGGCCGGGGATGTAAAGCAGTACTTC. Amino acid sequence: CASSLFRAGDVKQYF.

This sequence joins TRBV6-2 or TRBV6-3 and TRBJ2-3, with D hard to call. CDR1 and CDR2 (germline): MNHEY, SVGEGT. The germline V and J ends were trimmed by 2 bases and 5 bases, with 5 bases remaining between them. The CDR3 extends over 12 amino acids. As DNA, the CDR3 is TGTGCCAGCAGTTACGGGAAAGATACGCAGTATTTT. Encoded protein: CASSYGKDTQYF.

This clonotype was seen ten or more times. It is unclear where the CDR3 begins or ends on the DNA, so no DNA is shown, and the CDR3 is as TCRdb lists it. This rearrangement joins TRBV6-2 or TRBV6-3 to TRBJ2-7. The germline CDR1 and CDR2 sequences are MNHEY and SVGEGT. The CDR3 sequence runs 13 residues, both termini included. The CDR3 loop reads CASSSSDGYEQYF.

Many counts were recorded for this clonotype. The chain has TRBV5-8 and TRBJ1-1, with D possibly TRBD1 on 6 matching bases. Germline lookup yields CDR1 SGHTS and CDR2 YDEGEE. This CDR3 is built from 16 residues. V lost 5 bases and J 3 bases, leaving 20 bases between the germline ends. CDR3 region: CASRADSGLYDTEAFF. The CDR3 region has the DNA TGTGCCAGCAGGGCGGACAGCGGCCTTTACGACACTGAAGCTTTCTTT.

On this clonotype: The final CDR3 position lacks the conserved phenylalanine or tryptophan, pointing to a likely read error. The chain employs TRBV14 and TRBJ2-3; D not certain. The CDR3 is made up of 16 amino acids. Germline V CDR1 and CDR2: SGHDN, FVKESK. Trimming left V 3 bases short and J 0 bases short, with 13 bases between. In nucleotides, the CDR3 is TGTGCCAGCAGCCATTTGACTGGCCCTAGCACAGATACGCAGTATTCT. This sequence encodes CASSHLTGPSTDTQYS.

This clonotype was seen more than once but under ten times. The CDR3 DNA follows: TGTGCCAGCAGCGTAGGGGGACAGGGGAATTCAGGGCAGTACTTC. Translated: CASSVGGQGNSGQYF. The chain recombines TRBV9 with TRBJ2-7, with 10 bases matching TRBD1. V was clipped by 0 bases and J by 9 bases; unmatched bases: 9. Germline V CDR1 and CDR2: SGDLS, YYNGEE. CDR3 length equals 15 residues.

This clonotype was detected ten times or more. The chain joins TRBV28 to TRBJ1-4; TRBD1 matches at 9 bases. Per germline, CDR1 MDHEN and CDR2 SYDVKM. The CDR3 loop spans 16 amino acids. V shed 5 bases and J 3 bases; nucleotides not matched to a gene: 7. The chain's CDR3 is CASSLQGATSNEKLFF. The CDR3 coding sequence is TGTGCCAGCAGTCTACAGGGGGCTACGTCTAATGAAAAACTGTTTTTT.

The sample holds a few counts of this clonotype. The V and J genes are TRBV3-1 and TRBJ2-2; D gene uncertain. The CDR3 totals 11 residues. The germline V gene has CDR1 LGHDT and CDR2 YNNKEL (reference sequence). Between the trimmed V and J ends, which lost 6 bases and 10 bases, there was a span of 9 bases. CDR3 DNA sequence: TGTGCCAGCAGGGAGCGAGAGGAGCTGTTTTTT. It specifies CASREREELFF.

This clonotype occurred many times. This rearrangement joins TRBV12-3 or TRBV12-4 to TRBJ1-5; D gene ambiguous. V was trimmed by 3 bases and J by 9 bases, leaving 12 bases between them. The CDR3 sequence is 13 residues long. CDR3 nucleotide sequence: TGTGCCAGCAGTTTTCAGTCGGGTGGGCCCCAGCATTTT. Residues: CASSFQSGGPQHF.

This clonotype came up a few times. This chain connects TRBV18 to TRBJ2-7; perhaps TRBD2 as D (5 bases). V was cut by 2 bases and J by 6 bases, with 11 bases left in between. Germline V gene sequence: CDR1 KGHSH, CDR2 LQKENI. CDR3 length: 13 residues. The CDR3 DNA follows: TGTGCCAGCTCACCAGGGAGCGGACGCGAGCAGTACTTC. Translating it yields CASSPGSGREQYF.

The chain couples TRBV14 to TRBJ2-7; tentative D call: TRBD2 (5 bases). Trimming shortened V by 4 bases and J by 2 bases, and 18 bases separated the two germline ends. This CDR3 spans 16 amino acids. Germline-derived CDR1 and CDR2 are SGHDN and FVKESK. The chain's CDR3 is CASSPWKAAGTYEQYF. For the CDR3, the DNA is TGTGCCAGCAGCCCCTGGAAAGCGGCGGGTACCTACGAGCAGTACTTC.

This clonotype was seen repeatedly, ten times or more. This chain links TRBV20-1 with TRBJ2-7; 10 bases line up with TRBD2. V shed 6 bases and J 5 bases; nucleotides not matched to a gene: 13. The CDR3 totals 15 residues. CDR1 and CDR2 from the germline V gene are DFQATT and SNEGSKA (reference sequence). The CDR3 DNA is TGCAGTGCATCGAACCTAGCGGGAGATAGTAACGAGCAGTACTTC. Translation: CSASNLAGDSNEQYF.

The chain combines TRBV2 with TRBJ1-1, with TRBD1 as a possible D gene (5 bases). The CDR3 extends over 11 amino acids. Germline V CDR1 and CDR2: SNHLY, FYNNEI. V lost 6 bases and J lost 12, with 14 bases in between. This chain's CDR3 is CASSAGADPFF. As DNA, the CDR3 is TGTGCCAGCAGCGCCGGGGCAGACCCTTTCTTT. Using reference TRBV2 and TRBJ1-1 for the parts outside the CDR3, the full variable domain is EPEVTQTPSHQVTQMGQEVILRCVPISNHLYFYWYRQILGQKVEFLVSFYNNEISEKSEIFDDQFSVERPDGSNFTLKIRSTKLEDSAMYFCASSAGADPFFGQGTRLTVV.

The CDR3 sequence: CASSLDRASDEKLFF. The DNA for the CDR3 is TGCGCCAGCAGCTTGGACAGGGCCTCTGATGAAAAACTGTTTTTT. The chain employs TRBV5-1 and TRBJ1-4, with a weak D call TRBD1 (6 bases). The CDR3 has 15 residues. V gave up 0 bases and J gave up 6 bases, with 12 bases separating them. Germline CDR1 SGHRS, CDR2 YFSETQ.

The table lists this clonotype with many counts. The chain employs TRBV5-1 and TRBJ2-2, with D unclear. Looked up from germline, CDR1 is SGHRS and CDR2 is YFSETQ. The CDR3 loop spans 13 amino acids. V was pared by 0 bases and J by 7 bases, with 7 bases between. CDR3 residues: CASSLEVGGELFF. The CDR3 nucleotides are TGCGCCAGCAGCTTGGAAGTAGGCGGGGAGCTGTTTTTT.

V is TRBV28 and J is TRBJ2-2, with 8 bases aligning to TRBD2. The CDR3 is 14 amino acids. V lost 7 bases to trimming and J lost 1 base; unmatched junction nucleotides: 2. Germline lookup yields CDR1 MDHEN and CDR2 SYDVKM. As DNA, the CDR3 is TGTGCCAGCACGGGGGGGATGAACACCGGGGAGCTGTTTTTT. It codes for CASTGGMNTGELFF.

V gene TRBV7-3 combines with J gene TRBJ2-5; D uncertain. This CDR3 spans 14 amino acids. V lost 1 base to trimming and J lost 1 base, with 7 bases between them. Germline V gene lookup returns CDR1 SGHTA and CDR2 FQGTGA. The CDR3 reads CASSLNYAQETQYF. In DNA, the CDR3 is TGTGCCAGCAGCTTAAACTACGCCCAAGAGACCCAGTACTTC.

This clonotype was seen at least ten times. The V and J genes are TRBV20-1 and TRBJ2-3; maybe TRBD2 (6 bases). Trimming pared 6 bases from V and 2 bases from J, leaving 18 bases between. Germline lookup yields CDR1 DFQATT and CDR2 SNEGSKA (reference sequence). CDR3 length equals 15 residues. The CDR3 nucleotides are TGCAGTGCGACGGATCAGGGAGGTAACACAGATACGCAGTATTTT. Protein: CSATDQGGNTDTQYF.

This clonotype was counted ten times or more. The chain combines TRBV7-2 with TRBJ1-1, with D possibly being TRBD1 (6 bases). Germline V gene sequence: CDR1 SGHTA, CDR2 FQGNSA. Trimming left V 5 bases short and J 2 bases short, with 15 bases between. This CDR3 has 15 residues. CDR3 sequence (DNA): TGTGCCAGCAGCGACTACAGGGCCCCCAACACTGAAGCTTTCTTT. Protein product: CASSDYRAPNTEAFF.

The sample holds many counts of this clonotype. The chain is built from TRBV7-9 and TRBJ1-4; D unclear. This CDR3 contains 14 residues. Per the germline V gene, CDR1 is SEHNR and CDR2 is FQNEAQ (reference sequence). Trimming removed 2 bases at V and 7 bases at J, with 11 bases between. CDR3 loop: CASSLRGLTEKLFF. The CDR3 DNA sequence: TGTGCCAGCAGCTTAAGAGGTCTCACTGAAAAACTGTTTTTT. The full variable domain, rest sourced from reference TRBV7-9 and TRBJ1-4, is DTGVSQNPRHKITKRGQNVTFRCDPISEHNRLYWYRQTLGQGPEFLTYFQNEAQLEKSRLLSDRFSAERPKGSFSTLEIQRTEQGDSAMYLCASSLRGLTEKLFFGSGTQLSVL.

A few counts support this clonotype. The rearrangement links TRBV2 to TRBJ2-7; 8 positions match TRBD1. The CDR3 sequence is 16 residues long. The V segment lost 2 bases and the J segment 1 base; nucleotides outside the gene matches: 7. Germline-derived CDR1 and CDR2 are SNHLY and FYNNEI. The CDR3: CASSEFGGQGSYEQYF. The CDR3, as DNA: TGTGCCAGCAGTGAATTTGGCGGACAGGGTTCCTACGAGCAGTACTTC.

This chain links TRBV7-9 with TRBJ2-2, with D unresolved. The V gene's germline CDR1 is SEHNR and CDR2 FQNEAQ (reference sequence). Trimming shortened V by 5 bases and J by 3 bases, and 10 bases separated the two germline ends. CDR3 size: 14 residues. The CDR3 is CASSPDGYTGELFF. As DNA, the CDR3 is TGTGCCAGCAGCCCGGACGGTTACACCGGGGAGCTGTTTTTT.

This clonotype was seen at least ten times. An end of the junction differs from the germline gene, which may be a read error. The chain couples TRBV20-1 to TRBJ2-7, with 9 bases fitting TRBD2. Germline CDR1 is DFQATT and CDR2 is SNEGSKA (reference sequence). This CDR3 is built from 15 residues. The CDR3 nucleotides are TGCAGTGCCAGAGGCACTAGCGGGTTCCCCTACGAGCAGTACTTC. As protein: CSARGTSGFPYEQYF.